The rows below give T cell receptor beta chains drawn from one sample of a study of Ad26.COV2.S vaccination and SARS-CoV-2 variants. Using immunoSEQ multiplex PCR, the repertoire was profiled, and TCRdb retains in-frame clones only, with some absent. The profile shows fewer than 600,000 clones, nearly 90% of them singletons. Material: peripheral blood, obtained in a trial of Ad26.COV2.S vaccine versus placebo. These receptors all stem from a person between 18 and 65 years old who received the Ad26.COV2.S COVID-19 vaccine or a placebo. Both conserved end residues are part of each CDR3. The order of the fields is J gene, clone size, V gene, D gene, CDR3 DNA, CDR3 protein. D genes are given only for firm matches. Clone sizes are given selectively: once, few, many, or a class where the clone is expanded.

TRBJ1-6 | . | TRBV6-2/TRBV6-3 | . | TGTGCCAGCAGTCCACTGCCCAGGGGTAATAATTCACCCCTCCACTTT | CASSPLPRGNNSPLHF
TRBJ2-7 | . | TRBV6-1 | . | TGTGCCAGCAGTGAAACCGGACAGTCCTACGAGCAGTACTTC | CASSETGQSYEQYF
TRBJ2-7 | . | TRBV27 | . | TGTGCCAGCAGTTTATTTGCGACCTACGAGCAGTACTTC | CASSLFATYEQYF
TRBJ1-5 | . | TRBV7-9 | . | TGTGCCAGCAGCTCGACGAGGGGGGCTCGACAGCCCCAGCATTTT | CASSSTRGARQPQHF
TRBJ1-2 | few | TRBV11-2 | . | TGTGCCAGCAGCTTACGGAACAGGCCCTATGGCTACACCTTC | CASSLRNRPYGYTF
TRBJ2-7 | few | TRBV5-1 | . | TGCGCCAGCAGCCCCACGGGGAGGGGGCCCTACGAGCAGTACTTC | CASSPTGRGPYEQYF
TRBJ1-2 | . | TRBV11-2 | . | TGTGCCAGCAGCTTAGCTGTAGGGGACTATGGCTACACCTTC | CASSLAVGDYGYTF
TRBJ2-1 | . | TRBV7-9 | TRBD2 | TGTGCCAGCAGCAAAGGCCTAGCGGGGGGCCAGAATGAGCAGTTCTTC | CASSKGLAGGQNEQFF
TRBJ2-1 | . | TRBV5-1 | . | TGCGCCAGCAGCTTGGACCGCACCTACAATGAGCAGTTCTTC | CASSLDRTYNEQFF
TRBJ1-2 | . | TRBV29-1 | . | TGCAGCGTTGTGCGGGGAGGTGGCTACACCTTC | CSVVRGGGYTF
TRBJ2-7 | . | TRBV18 | TRBD1 | TGTGCCAGCTCGCCGAACAACAGGGGGTCCGAGCAGTACTTC | CASSPNNRGSEQYF
TRBJ2-1 | once | TRBV6-1 | TRBD2 | TGTGCCAGCAGTGAAGGTAGCGGGGGGTGGATAGGCTCCTACAATGAGCAGTTCTTC | CASSEGSGGWIGSYNEQFF
TRBJ2-7 | few | TRBV27 | . | TGTGCCAGCAGCCCCAGGGTCAGGATGCAGGACGAGCAGTACTTC | CASSPRVRMQDEQYF
TRBJ2-5 | . | TRBV2 | . | TGTGCCAGCGGGACTTGGCAGTCTTCCCAAGAGACCCAGTACTTC | CASGTWQSSQETQYF
TRBJ2-5 | . | TRBV7-8 | . | TGTGCCAGCGCCCCCGGCAACCAAGAGACCCAGTACTTC | CASAPGNQETQYF
TRBJ2-7 | . | TRBV5-1 | . | TGCGCCAGCAGCGGGGGGGACAGCACCTACGAGCAGTACTTC | CASSGGDSTYEQYF
TRBJ1-1 | . | TRBV29-1 | . | TGCAGCGTGGTTGGAGCTTTCTTT | CSVVGAFF
TRBJ1-2 | . | TRBV12-3/TRBV12-4 | TRBD1 | TGTGCCAGCAGCCGGGGACAGTCGGGAGGCTACACCTTC | CASSRGQSGGYTF
TRBJ1-5 | . | TRBV4-1 | . | TGCGCCAGCAGCCAAGATCGGGGCAGTTTGCAGCCCCAGCATTTT | CASSQDRGSLQPQHF
TRBJ1-3 | . | TRBV7-8 | . | TGTGCCAGCAGCTTTAGAGCAGTCCCTGGAAACACCATATATTTT | CASSFRAVPGNTIYF
TRBJ2-1 | . | TRBV18 | . | TGTGCCAGCTCACCGGGGAGGGGGAATGAGCAGTTCTTC | CASSPGRGNEQFF
TRBJ1-6 | . | TRBV7-2 | . | TGTGCCAGCAGCCCTGGGGGGGGACCACCTTCACCCCTCCACTTT | CASSPGGGPPSPLHF
TRBJ1-5 | . | TRBV19 | . | TGTGCCAGTAGCACGGACCGGGGTAGCAATCAGCCCCAGCATTTT | CASSTDRGSNQPQHF
TRBJ2-7 | . | TRBV10-3 | . | TGTGCCATCAGTGGAGGGGCTCTTTACGAGCAGTACTTC | CAISGGALYEQYF
TRBJ2-4 | . | TRBV2 | TRBD1 | TGTGCCAGCGGTCAGGGGGCGGCCAAAAACATTCAGTACTTC | CASGQGAAKNIQYF